The sequence of this TCR beta chain was determined in a study of PD-1 blockade in classical Hodgkin lymphoma. General study results and limits: Newly diagnosed patients reportedly trailed healthy donors in baseline TCR diversity. Baseline diversity resembling that of newly diagnosed patients was seen in complete responders.

Relapses following autologous stem cell transplantation were seen in all patients, with brentuximab vedotin exposure varying. Best overall response was complete response, partial response or progressive disease in these relapsed/refractory classical Hodgkin lymphoma patients. CDR1 is MGHDK, CDR2 SYGVNS, per germline. J was trimmed by 2 bases and V by 2 bases; bases with no gene match: 7. There are 17 residues in the CDR3. About this clone: Its target is not known.

Repertoires were generated with immunoSEQ multiplex PCR, while TCRdb's copy carries only in-frame clones and drops some. Found here are 90,000 to 130,000 clones, approximately 90% of them singletons; the top ten hold about 20%. The V call is TRBV25-1, the J call TRBJ2-1; the match to TRBD2 covers 9 bases. The TCR sequence derives from a human donor with classical Hodgkin lymphoma. This sample comprised peripheral blood mononuclear cells (PBMCs), obtained before the second cycle of nivolumab. The CDR3 region has the DNA TGTGCCAGCAGTGAACACCCGCGGACTAGCGCCTACAATGAGCAGTTCTTC. Translated: CASSEHPRTSAYNEQFF.